The 32 T cell receptor beta chains below were found in one sample sequenced in a study of neoadjuvant anti-PD-1 for oral cavity cancer. The protocol was immunoSEQ multiplex PCR, while the TCRdb copy is restricted to in-frame clones and leaves out a portion. The table lists more than 12,000 clones, around 70% of them singletons. Described time point: after neoadjuvant nivolumab, at surgical resection. The source was PBMCs, collected after nivolumab (anti-PD-1) treatment. These receptors all come from a person aged 35 to 85 with oral cavity squamous cell carcinoma.

In its sample, this clone was seen a few times. The CDR3 sequence: CASSPAGQGTYEQYF. The CDR3 DNA sequence: TGTGCCAGCAGCCCAGCCGGGCAGGGTACCTACGAGCAGTACTTC. The rearrangement joins TRBV7-6 to TRBJ2-7, with D tentatively TRBD1 (5 bases). The V gene's germline CDR1 is SGHVS and CDR2 FNYEAQ. The ends were cut back, 5 bases at V and 2 bases at J, with 16 bases in the middle. The CDR3 has 15 residues.

The genes are TRBV21-1 and TRBJ1-2; no DNA check was done on the table's D call, TRBD1. TRBV21-1 is noted as a pseudogene. CDR3 length equals 18 residues. CDR3 amino acids: CASSKARQGVSQDYGYTF. Written as DNA, the CDR3 is TGTGCCAGCAGCAAAGCACGACAGGGGGTCTCTCAGGACTATGGCTACACCTTC.

The chain employs TRBV7-9 and TRBJ2-1; 10 bases fit TRBD2. Losses at the gene ends were 5 bases for V and 12 bases for J; bases not matched to a gene: 13. CDR1 SEHNR and CDR2 FQNEAQ come from the germline V gene (reference sequence). The CDR3 consists of 15 residues. The CDR3 DNA follows: TGTGCCAGCAGCCTTGGGGCTAGCGGGAGCGGGGGGCAGTTCTTC. Its protein product is CASSLGASGSGGQFF.

Concerning this clone: Mismatch with germline at one junction end may stem from a read error. The V call is TRBV11-2, the J call TRBJ2-5; no clear D gene. This CDR3 contains 14 residues. CDR1 and CDR2 from the germline V gene are SGHAT and FQNNGV. In nucleotides, the CDR3 is TGTGCCAGCACCTTAGAATGGGTGCGAGAGACCCAGTACTTC. Translated, it gives CASTLEWVRETQYF. The full variable domain, its missing parts supplied by reference TRBV11-2 and TRBJ2-5, is EAGVAQSPRYKIIEKRQSVAFWCNPISGHATLYWYQQILGQGPKLLIQFQNNGVVDDSQLPKDRFSAERLKGVDSTLKIQPAKLEDSAVYLCASTLEWVRETQYFGPGTRLLVL.

The count of this clone is one. The V gene is TRBV5-8, the J gene TRBJ2-1; 7 bases agree with TRBD2. The CDR3 runs 17 residues. Germline V gene sequence: CDR1 SGHTS, CDR2 YDEGEE. V dropped 2 bases and J dropped 6; count of bases not matched to a gene: 14. The CDR3 loop is CASSFRDYDGRSNEQFF. The CDR3 DNA reads as TGTGCCAGCAGCTTTAGGGACTATGACGGGCGATCCAATGAGCAGTTCTTC. Drawing the rest from reference TRBV5-8 and TRBJ2-1, the complete variable domain is EAGVTQSPTHLIKTRGQQATLRCSPISGHTSVYWYQQALGLGLQFLLWYDEGEERNRGNFPPRFSGRQFPNYSSELNVNALELEDSALYLCASSFRDYDGRSNEQFFGPGTRLTVL.

J is TRBJ2-7 and V is TRBV28; 11 bases fit TRBD1. The CDR3 runs to 12 residues. The V gene end was trimmed by 3 bases and the J gene end by 9 bases; junction bases not matched to a gene: 1. Germline V CDR1 and CDR2: MDHEN, SYDVKM. The DNA of the CDR3 is TGTGCCAGCAGTTTGGGGACAGGGGGGCAGTACTTC. Its protein product is CASSLGTGGQYF.

The J gene is TRBJ1-2, the V gene TRBV14, with a tentative D call TRBD1 (5 bases). Deletions cut 0 bases from V and 9 bases from J, with 8 bases between. The CDR3 has 12 amino acids. Germline V gene data show CDR1 as SGHDN and CDR2 as FVKESK. The CDR3 here is CASSQDRVRYTF. The DNA of the CDR3 is TGTGCCAGCAGCCAAGACAGGGTTCGCTACACCTTC.

The chain is built from TRBV30 and TRBJ2-7; 12 nucleotides align to TRBD2. V shed 2 bases, J shed 4 bases, and the junction held 3 bases outside the gene matches. The CDR3 extends over 14 amino acids. Germline CDR1 GTSNPN, CDR2 SVGIG (reference sequence). The CDR3 sequence is CAWSRLAGVYEQYF. Written as DNA, the CDR3 is TGTGCCTGGAGTCGACTAGCGGGAGTGTACGAGCAGTACTTC.

In its sample, this clone was seen a few times. The chain employs TRBV7-9 and TRBJ2-5; 7 bases match TRBD2. CDR1 and CDR2 (germline): SEHNR, FQNEAQ (reference sequence). After removal of 4 bases from V and 5 bases from J, the junction contained 7 bases not matched to a gene. The CDR3 length is 14 residues. The DNA for the CDR3 is TGTGCCAGCAGCTCCGGGACTACGTGGGAGACCCAGTACTTC. This encodes CASSSGTTWETQYF.

The CDR3 region has the DNA TGCAGCGTTGGACTCGGTGGAGGTACGCAGTATTTT. It is translated as CSVGLGGGTQYF. The chain uses TRBV29-1 and TRBJ2-3; tentatively, D is TRBD2 (5 bases). Trimming pared 4 bases from V and 8 bases from J, leaving 13 bases between. In germline, CDR1 is SQVTM, CDR2 ANQGSEA. CDR3 length equals 12 residues.

The V gene is TRBV19, the J gene TRBJ2-6, with TRBD1 identical over 7 bases. The CDR3 covers 15 residues. Per the germline V gene, CDR1 is LNHDA and CDR2 is SQIVND (reference sequence). After removal of 5 bases from V and 4 bases from J, the junction contained 5 bases not matched to a gene. The CDR3, as DNA: TGTGCCAGTAGTTCCACAGGGGAAGGGGCCAACGTCCTGACTTTC. It is translated as CASSSTGEGANVLTF.

Only a few counts were recorded for this clone. The chain recombines TRBV19 with TRBJ1-3; the D gene is possibly TRBD1 (5 bases). V shed 1 base and J shed 0 bases, with 10 bases lying between them. The germline CDR1 and CDR2 sequences are LNHDA and SQIVND (reference sequence). The CDR3 is 16 amino acids. Written as DNA, the CDR3 is TGTGCCAGTAGTATAGCCGGCAGGGTCTCTGGAAACACCATATATTTT. It translates to CASSIAGRVSGNTIYF. Using reference TRBV19 and TRBJ1-3 for the parts outside the CDR3, the full variable domain is DGGITQSPKYLFRKEGQNVTLSCEQNLNHDAMYWYRQDPGQGLRLIYYSQIVNDFQKGDIAEGYSVSREKKESFPLTVTSAQKNPTAFYLCASSIAGRVSGNTIYFGEGSWLTVV.

The rearrangement joins TRBV5-1 to TRBJ2-1, with 8 bases fitting TRBD2. After removal of 5 bases from V and 0 bases from J, the junction contained 10 bases not matched to a gene. The germline gives CDR1 SGHRS, CDR2 YFSETQ. This CDR3 has 17 amino acids. The CDR3 DNA reads TGCGCCAGCAGTCCCCGACTAGCGTCAAGCTCCTACAATGAGCAGTTCTTC. This encodes CASSPRLASSSYNEQFF.

This clone is a singleton in its sample. The V and J genes are TRBV19 and TRBJ1-2, with 7 nucleotides matching TRBD1. CDR3 length equals 16 residues. Germline V gene lookup returns CDR1 LNHDA and CDR2 SQIVND (reference sequence). V was clipped by 6 bases and J by 4 bases; unmatched bases: 14. In DNA, the CDR3 is TGTGCCAGTAGCACACTGACCGCGGGACAGTCCTATGGCTACACCTTC. Translated, it gives CASSTLTAGQSYGYTF.

This clone came up a few times. This rearrangement joins TRBV28 to TRBJ2-4, with D unresolved. V was pared by 4 bases and J by 8 bases, with 6 bases between. The CDR3 has 11 residues. CDR1 is MDHEN, CDR2 SYDVKM, per germline. The CDR3 DNA reads as TGTGCCAGCAGTTGGGCGGACATTCAGTACTTC. Translated: CASSWADIQYF. The variable domain in full, with the rest retrieved from reference TRBV28 and TRBJ2-4, is DVKVTQSSRYLVKRTGEKVFLECVQDMDHENMFWYRQDPGLGLRLIYFSYDVKMKEKGDIPEGYSVSREKKERFSLILESASTNQTSMYLCASSWADIQYFGAGTRLSVL.

The chain carries TRBV6-1 and TRBJ1-1; D might be TRBD1 (5 bases). CDR1 and CDR2 (germline): MNHNS, SASEGT. There are 13 residues in the CDR3. V lost 4 bases, J lost 2 bases, and 8 bases lay in between. The DNA for the CDR3 is TGTGCCAGCAGTGGCCAGGGAAACACTGAAGCTTTCTTT. Its translation: CASSGQGNTEAFF.

The chain employs TRBV7-6 and TRBJ2-4, with a possible D match to TRBD1 (5 bases). V was shortened by 5 bases and J by 8 bases, with 13 bases between the two germline ends. Per germline, CDR1 SGHVS and CDR2 FNYEAQ. CDR3 length: 13 amino acids. As DNA, the CDR3 is TGTGCCAGCAGCCGTGGGGCCTGGGACATTCAGTACTTC. This gives the protein CASSRGAWDIQYF.

J is TRBJ2-4 and V is TRBV28; 7 positions agree with TRBD1. V dropped 5 bases and J dropped 7; count of bases not matched to a gene: 2. CDR1 is MDHEN, CDR2 SYDVKM, per germline. The CDR3 extends over 12 amino acids. CDR3 in amino acids: CASSGTVNIQYF. For the CDR3, the DNA is TGTGCCAGCAGTGGGACAGTGAACATTCAGTACTTC.

The rearrangement joins TRBV5-1 to TRBJ2-7, with D possibly matching TRBD2 (6 bases). Germline CDR1 reads SGHRS; CDR2 reads YFSETQ. The CDR3 covers 14 residues. The V gene lost 4 bases and the J gene lost 3 bases, with 14 bases spanning the gap. The CDR3 protein is CASSGTGTGYEQYF. DNA of the CDR3: TGCGCCAGCAGCGGAACCGGGACTGGCTACGAGCAGTACTTC.

This clone has just a few counts. The V call is TRBV29-1, the J call TRBJ1-2; the D is unclear. This CDR3 region has 10 residues. Germline values: CDR1 SQVTM, CDR2 ANQGSEA. The V end lost 1 base, the J end lost 8 bases, and 5 bases lay between the germline ends. The CDR3 sequence: CSVEGEGYTF. For the CDR3, the DNA is TGCAGCGTTGAAGGGGAGGGCTACACCTTC.

CDR3 region: CASSDGGGYNQPQHF. The CDR3 DNA reads as TGTGCCAGCAGTGACGGGGGAGGGTACAATCAGCCCCAGCATTTT. The chain uses TRBV2 and TRBJ1-5, with D maybe TRBD1 (5 bases). The CDR3 runs to 15 residues. Germline CDR1 and CDR2: SNHLY and FYNNEI. Trimming removed 3 bases from V and 3 bases from J, with 12 bases in between.

The chain has TRBV7-9 and TRBJ2-6; 10 bases match TRBD1. The length of the CDR3 is 19 residues. CDR1 and CDR2 (germline): SEHNR, FQNEAQ (reference sequence). With V trimmed by 3 bases and J by 1 base, 9 bases remained unmatched. CDR3: CASSFVGGQGGSGANVLTF. The CDR3 DNA is TGTGCCAGCAGCTTCGTAGGTGGACAGGGGGGTTCTGGGGCCAACGTCCTGACTTTC.

This clone has only a few counts. The chain combines TRBV27 with TRBJ2-7; unclear D gene. Trimming shortened V by 6 bases and J by 7 bases, and 10 bases separated the two germline ends. Germline CDR1 is MNHEY and CDR2 is SMNVEV (reference sequence). This CDR3 has 11 amino acids. CDR3 nucleotide sequence: TGTGCCAGCAGAGGATTTCGGGAGCAGTACTTC. Translation gives CASRGFREQYF.

The chain links TRBV7-9 to TRBJ1-4; D may be TRBD1 (6 bases). Trimming shortened V by 5 bases and J by 2 bases, and 9 bases separated the two germline ends. The CDR3 extends over 14 amino acids. Germline V gene sequence: CDR1 SEHNR, CDR2 FQNEAQ (reference sequence). The CDR3 DNA reads TGTGCCAGCAGCCCGCAGGGGACTAATGAAAAACTGTTTTTT. It encodes CASSPQGTNEKLFF.

The rearrangement joins TRBV6-5 to TRBJ2-5; TRBD1 might be the D (5 bases). Germline V gene lookup returns CDR1 MNHEY and CDR2 SVGAGI. V lost 7 bases and J lost 10, with 13 bases in between. The CDR3 spans 11 residues. Here the CDR3 DNA reads TGTGCCAGCACACAAGGCAGGGACCAGTACTTC. This encodes CASTQGRDQYF.

This chain connects TRBV25-1 to TRBJ2-5; TRBD2 might be the D (6 bases). This CDR3 comprises 16 residues. Trimming left V 7 bases short and J 4 bases short, with 22 bases between. Germline loops: CDR1 MGHDK, CDR2 SYGVNS. The CDR3 spells CASTAGSGGLGETQYF. The CDR3 region has the DNA TGTGCCAGCACCGCCGGTAGCGGAGGGTTGGGAGAGACCCAGTACTTC.

The chain carries TRBV5-6 and TRBJ2-2; D is uncertain. CDR1 and CDR2 (germline): SGHDT, YYEEEE. This CDR3 spans 16 amino acids. Trimming cost V 3 bases and J 1 base, with 13 bases left between them. CDR3 coding DNA: TGTGCCAGCAGCTCTCCCACTTGGGAGAACACCGGGGAGCTGTTTTTT. The encoded protein is CASSSPTWENTGELFF.

This chain uses TRBV30 with TRBJ1-1; D might be TRBD1 (6 bases). The ends were cut back, 4 bases at V and 0 bases at J, with 15 bases in the middle. The length of the CDR3 is 15 residues. From germline, CDR1 is GTSNPN and CDR2 SVGIG (reference sequence). CDR3 coding DNA: TGTGCCTGGACCAGGCAGGGGCTGCTGAACACTGAAGCTTTCTTT. It encodes CAWTRQGLLNTEAFF.

CDR3 amino acids: CASSVGQGSLYEKLFF. Written as DNA, the CDR3 is TGTGCCAGCAGCGTCGGACAGGGCTCCCTCTATGAAAAACTGTTTTTT. This chain uses TRBV9 with TRBJ1-4; TRBD1 aligns across 8 bases. After removal of 2 bases from V and 6 bases from J, the junction contained 9 bases not matched to a gene. CDR1 SGDLS and CDR2 YYNGEE come from the germline V gene. The length of the CDR3 is 16 residues.

The chain uses TRBV25-1 and TRBJ1-2; D call uncertain. There are 15 residues in the CDR3. The germline V gene encodes CDR1 MGHDK and CDR2 SYGVNS. With 2 bases removed from V and 5 bases from J, the gap between germline ends came to 15 bases. CDR3 sequence reads: CASSEVGGLAYGYTF. The CDR3 DNA follows: TGTGCCAGCAGTGAAGTTGGCGGGCTGGCTTATGGCTACACCTTC.

This clone was found once. This sequence joins TRBV9 and TRBJ1-2; tentatively, D is TRBD1 (6 bases). This CDR3 has 18 residues. CDR1 is SGDLS and CDR2 is YYNGEE in the germline V gene. V lost 4 bases and J lost 4, with 26 bases in between. Here the CDR3 reads CASSPARGAVALSYGYTF. The CDR3 bases are TGTGCCAGCAGCCCAGCCCGGGGGGCGGTCGCCCTTAGCTATGGCTACACCTTC.

The gene calls are TRBV10-3 and TRBJ2-3; D unclear. From germline, CDR1 is ENHRY and CDR2 SYGVKD. The CDR3 length is 14 residues. V was clipped by 2 bases and J by 5 bases, with 11 bases between them. In DNA, the CDR3 is TGTGCCATCAGTGAGATCCGTTCGGTAGATACGCAGTATTTT. Translation gives CAISEIRSVDTQYF.